The rows below give T cell receptor beta chains drawn from one sample of a study of T cell repertoires in ileal Crohn's disease. Using immunoSEQ multiplex PCR, the repertoire was profiled, and TCRdb retains in-frame clones only, with some absent. The sample holds under 35,000 clones, just under 80% seen once. Sequencing was done on a sample of ileal tissue. These receptors all come from an adult with Crohn's disease. The CDR3 runs from the conserved cysteine through the conserved F or W. The order of the fields is CDR3 DNA, CDR3 protein, D gene, J gene, CDR3 length, clone size, V gene. A D gene is named only where the DNA matches it firmly. Size is stated for part of the rows, as once, few or many counts, or as a class when the clone is expanded.

DNA: TGTGCCAGCAGCCTAGACAGGTTCAACTATGGCTACACCTTC
CDR3: CASSLDRFNYGYTF
D: NA
J: TRBJ1-2
length: 14
size: NA
V: TRBV7-2

DNA: TGTGCCACGGGTACAGGGGATAGCAATCAGCCCCAGCATTTT
CDR3: CATGTGDSNQPQHF
D: TRBD1
J: TRBJ1-5
length: 14
size: NA
V: TRBV6-5

DNA: TGTGCCAGCAGCTGGACAGGTCTCAGTGGCTACACCTTC
CDR3: CASSWTGLSGYTF
D: TRBD1
J: TRBJ1-2
length: 13
size: NA
V: TRBV6-6

DNA: TGTGCCATCGGAGGATTAACAGGGGGCTCAGAGACCCAGTACTTC
CDR3: CAIGGLTGGSETQYF
D: TRBD1
J: TRBJ2-5
length: 15
size: NA
V: TRBV10-3

DNA: TGCGCCAGCAGCCAAGGTGTTGCACTAGCGGGAGTCTACGAGCAGTACTTC
CDR3: CASSQGVALAGVYEQYF
D: TRBD2
J: TRBJ2-7
length: 17
size: NA
V: TRBV4-1

DNA: TGTGCCAGCAGTCGACTAGCGGGGGCAGATACGCAGTATTTT
CDR3: CASSRLAGADTQYF
D: TRBD2
J: TRBJ2-3
length: 14
size: few
V: TRBV6-4

DNA: TGTGCCAGCGGGGAGGGGAATTCACCCCTCCACTTT
CDR3: CASGEGNSPLHF
D: NA
J: TRBJ1-6
length: 12
size: NA
V: TRBV6-5

DNA: TGTGCCAGCAGTTTATTTAGCGGGGGTGAGCAGTTCTTC
CDR3: CASSLFSGGEQFF
D: TRBD2
J: TRBJ2-1
length: 13
size: NA
V: TRBV28

DNA: TGTGCCAGCAGCTTGCTAGTGAGCGAGCAGTACTTC
CDR3: CASSLLVSEQYF
D: NA
J: TRBJ2-7
length: 12
size: once
V: TRBV5-6

DNA: TGCAGCGCGGCCGGGACAATGTACGAGCAGTACTTC
CDR3: CSAAGTMYEQYF
D: NA
J: TRBJ2-7
length: 12
size: few
V: TRBV29-1

DNA: TGTGCCAGCTCACCAGGGAGACAGGGGAACACTGAAGCTTTCTTT
CDR3: CASSPGRQGNTEAFF
D: TRBD1
J: TRBJ1-1
length: 15
size: few
V: TRBV18

DNA: TGTGCCAGCAGCCTACAGATCAGCGGGAGGGGGAATGAGCAGTTCTTC
CDR3: CASSLQISGRGNEQFF
D: TRBD2
J: TRBJ2-1
length: 16
size: once
V: TRBV7-9

DNA: TGTGCCAGCAGTAACGCGAGGGAGCAGTACTTC
CDR3: CASSNAREQYF
D: NA
J: TRBJ2-7
length: 11
size: NA
V: TRBV6-1

DNA: TGTGCCAGCAGCTTAGGGCCCCTCAATGAGCAGTTCTTC
CDR3: CASSLGPLNEQFF
D: NA
J: TRBJ2-1
length: 13
size: NA
V: TRBV7-7

DNA: TGTGCCAGTAGTATGTGGTCGGGGACAGTGGTAGGTGCTGAAGCTTTCTTT
CDR3: CASSMWSGTVVGAEAFF
D: TRBD1
J: TRBJ1-1
length: 17
size: NA
V: TRBV19

DNA: TGCGCCAGCAGCCAAGAGGACAGGGGGCACTACGAGCAGTACTTC
CDR3: CASSQEDRGHYEQYF
D: TRBD1
J: TRBJ2-7
length: 15
size: NA
V: TRBV4-3

DNA: TGTGCCAGCAGCCAAGACTCCATAGGGGGACATCAGCCCCAGCATTTT
CDR3: CASSQDSIGGHQPQHF
D: NA
J: TRBJ1-5
length: 16
size: NA
V: TRBV4-2

DNA: TGTGCCAGCTCACGGGACAGCAACACTGAAGCTTTCTTT
CDR3: CASSRDSNTEAFF
D: TRBD1
J: TRBJ1-1
length: 13
size: NA
V: TRBV18

DNA: TGTGCCAGCAGCCCAGGGACTAGCGGGGGCTCAGATACGCAGTATTTT
CDR3: CASSPGTSGGSDTQYF
D: TRBD2
J: TRBJ2-3
length: 16
size: NA
V: TRBV11-1

DNA: TGTGCCAGCTCACTGACAGGTTCCTACGAGCAGTACTTC
CDR3: CASSLTGSYEQYF
D: NA
J: TRBJ2-7
length: 13
size: NA
V: TRBV18

DNA: TGTGCCAGCATCCGTACGGTGTCCGGGACAGGGACGTACGAGCAGTACTTC
CDR3: CASIRTVSGTGTYEQYF
D: TRBD1
J: TRBJ2-7
length: 17
size: NA
V: TRBV27

DNA: TGTGCCAGCTCACCAGGGGGGTCCTACGAGCAGTACTTC
CDR3: CASSPGGSYEQYF
D: NA
J: TRBJ2-7
length: 13
size: few
V: TRBV18

DNA: TGTGCCAGTATTTTTTCAGGGGGAGGCAATCAGCCCCAGCATTTT
CDR3: CASIFSGGGNQPQHF
D: TRBD1
J: TRBJ1-5
length: 15
size: NA
V: TRBV19

DNA: TGTGCCAGCAGTCGGACAGGGGGCTTTGGAAACACCATATATTTT
CDR3: CASSRTGGFGNTIYF
D: TRBD1
J: TRBJ1-3
length: 15
size: NA
V: TRBV2

DNA: TGTGCCAGCACCAGGGGACTAGCGCCTTCCTTGGAGCTGTTTTTT
CDR3: CASTRGLAPSLELFF
D: TRBD2
J: TRBJ2-2
length: 15
size: NA
V: TRBV9

DNA: TGTGCCAGCTCACCGCAACAGGGCTTAGGGACCCAGTACTTC
CDR3: CASSPQQGLGTQYF
D: NA
J: TRBJ2-5
length: 14
size: NA
V: TRBV18

DNA: TGTGCCAGCAGCCCGCTCACCGGGAAGGTTCTCTCTCGCTACACCTTC
CDR3: CASSPLTGKVLSRYTF
D: NA
J: TRBJ1-2
length: 16
size: NA
V: TRBV7-9

DNA: TGCAGTGGGCGGGACAATGAGCAGTTCTTC
CDR3: CSGRDNEQFF
D: NA
J: TRBJ2-1
length: 10
size: NA
V: TRBV20-1

DNA: TGTGCCAGCAGCGCACCGGGACAGATGAACACTGAAGCTTTCTTT
CDR3: CASSAPGQMNTEAFF
D: TRBD1
J: TRBJ1-1
length: 15
size: once
V: TRBV7-2

DNA: TGTGCCAGCAAAGGGGACAGGGTTGAAGATGAGCAGTTCTTC
CDR3: CASKGDRVEDEQFF
D: NA
J: TRBJ2-1
length: 14
size: NA
V: TRBV21-1

DNA: TGCAGCGTTGGCCCGCAGGGGGGATACGAGCAGTACTTC
CDR3: CSVGPQGGYEQYF
D: NA
J: TRBJ2-7
length: 13
size: NA
V: TRBV29-1

DNA: TGTGCCAGCAGCAAAAAGGGGGGACAGGGCCCCTATGGCTACACCTTC
CDR3: CASSKKGGQGPYGYTF
D: NA
J: TRBJ1-2
length: 16
size: once
V: TRBV21-1

DNA: TGTGCCAGCAGCCAAGATCGGGTGACTGGGGGCTACACCTTC
CDR3: CASSQDRVTGGYTF
D: NA
J: TRBJ1-2
length: 14
size: NA
V: TRBV4-2

DNA: TGTGCCACCAGCAGCCCCCCGACTAGCCCCACAGATACGCAGTATTTT
CDR3: CATSSPPTSPTDTQYF
D: TRBD2
J: TRBJ2-3
length: 16
size: NA
V: TRBV15

DNA: TGCAGCGTTGAGGTTTTCCGGCAGGGGGAAGCTTTCTTT
CDR3: CSVEVFRQGEAFF
D: NA
J: TRBJ1-1
length: 13
size: NA
V: TRBV29-1

DNA: TGTGCCAGCAGTCGTACTACCGGGACAGGGCACCACGAGCAGTACTTC
CDR3: CASSRTTGTGHHEQYF
D: TRBD1
J: TRBJ2-7
length: 16
size: NA
V: TRBV27

DNA: TGTGCCACCTTCTACAGGGTCCCCAGGTGGGACACTGAAGCTTTCTTT
CDR3: CATFYRVPRWDTEAFF
D: NA
J: TRBJ1-1
length: 16
size: few
V: TRBV2

DNA: TGTGCCAGCAGCGCCGGAGGAGCCCAGTACTTC
CDR3: CASSAGGAQYF
D: NA
J: TRBJ2-5
length: 11
size: NA
V: TRBV7-6

DNA: TGTGCCAGCTCACCCAACCTAGCGGGGGGGACCCTATACGAGCAGTACTTC
CDR3: CASSPNLAGGTLYEQYF
D: TRBD2
J: TRBJ2-7
length: 17
size: NA
V: TRBV18

DNA: TGTGCCAGCCGACTCAGGGGGTTGTTTCAAGAGACCCAGTACTTC
CDR3: CASRLRGLFQETQYF
D: TRBD1
J: TRBJ2-5
length: 15
size: NA
V: TRBV2